This is a list of T cell receptor beta chains from one sample in a study of cytomegalovirus exposure and HLA in healthy donors. Libraries were prepared by immunoSEQ multiplex PCR; TCRdb keeps only in-frame clonotypes and omits some of them. The data contain tens of thousands of clones, roughly 85% of them singletons. Sequencing was carried out using PBMCs. The receptors shown here come from a man aged 25-45 years in good health and CMV-seronegative. Each CDR3 is given with its conserved first and last residue. D genes are given only for firm matches. Size values are once, few and many counts, or a class for expanded clones, and some rows have none.

DNA	CDR3	D	size	V	J
TGCAGCGTTGAAAATGGTCAGGGCACCGAGCAGTACTTC	CSVENGQGTEQYF	-	-	TRBV29-1	TRBJ2-7
TGTGCCAGCAGCTTAAGTGCGCTGGCGGGCAATGAGCAGTTCTTC	CASSLSALAGNEQFF	-	few	TRBV7-3	TRBJ2-1
TGTGCCAGCAGTGAAGCAGGGACAGGGGGCCGGGGCTACACCTTC	CASSEAGTGGRGYTF	TRBD1	-	TRBV6-1	TRBJ1-2
TGTGCCAGCAGCTCGGACCCTCGGGGGGGAACTGAAGCTTTCTTT	CASSSDPRGGTEAFF	-	-	TRBV5-6	TRBJ1-1
TGTGCCAGCAGTTTATATCGGGGAGGAAGCTACAATGAGCAGTTCTTC	CASSLYRGGSYNEQFF	-	-	TRBV28	TRBJ2-1
TGTGCCAGTACCCCCTGGGTTGGTGGGCATCAGCCCCAGCATTTT	CASTPWVGGHQPQHF	-	-	TRBV19	TRBJ1-5
TGTGCCAGCATTACAGGGGGCGAGGGCACAGATACGCAGTATTTT	CASITGGEGTDTQYF	TRBD1	-	TRBV28	TRBJ2-3
TGTGCCAGCAGTTTATCGCGAGGTTGGAGCGGAAACACAGATACGCAGTATTTT	CASSLSRGWSGNTDTQYF	-	-	TRBV27	TRBJ2-3
TGTGCCAGCAGTTTAGGGGGACAGGGGACCTACGGGCAGTACTTC	CASSLGGQGTYGQYF	TRBD1	-	TRBV27	TRBJ2-7
TGTGCCAGCAGTCCAAGACTACGCCAAGAGACCCAGTACTTC	CASSPRLRQETQYF	-	once	TRBV28	TRBJ2-5
TGTGCCAGCAGCTCGGGACAGGGGTTTAATTCACCCCTCCACTTT	CASSSGQGFNSPLHF	TRBD1	-	TRBV28	TRBJ1-6
TGTGCCAGCTCACCCGATAGCGGAAACAATGAGCAGTTCTTC	CASSPDSGNNEQFF	-	-	TRBV18	TRBJ2-1
TGCGCCAGCAGCTCAGGACAGGGTCGGTACGAGCAGTACTTC	CASSSGQGRYEQYF	TRBD1	-	TRBV5-1	TRBJ2-7
TGTGCCAGCAGCCCCGACATTAACTATGGCTACACCTTC	CASSPDINYGYTF	-	-	TRBV7-9	TRBJ1-2
TGTGCCAGCAGCCCGGGACAGGGGGAAAGTGGCTACACCTTC	CASSPGQGESGYTF	TRBD1	-	TRBV7-2	TRBJ1-2
TGTGCCACCCTATGGGGGGTTGGCTACACCTTC	CATLWGVGYTF	-	-	TRBV6-1	TRBJ1-2
TGTGCCAGCAGCTACTATACAGGGGGGAGCTATGGCTACACCTTC	CASSYYTGGSYGYTF	TRBD1	-	TRBV5-8	TRBJ1-2
TGTGCCAGCAGTCCCACAGGGGCGGGTCAGCCCCAGCATTTT	CASSPTGAGQPQHF	TRBD1	-	TRBV28	TRBJ1-5
TGTGCCAGCAGTCCGTTGGACAGGGAAGCTTTCTTT	CASSPLDREAFF	TRBD1	once	TRBV6-6	TRBJ1-1
TGTGCCAGCAGCCCGGAGGGACTACCCACAGATACGCAGTATTTT	CASSPEGLPTDTQYF	TRBD2	-	TRBV7-9	TRBJ2-3
TGCGCCAGCAGCCAAGGACAGAAGCCAGGGGACTATGGCTACACCTTC	CASSQGQKPGDYGYTF	-	once	TRBV4-3	TRBJ1-2
TGTGCCATCAGTGAGCGGGCGGGCCACAATGAGCAGTTCTTC	CAISERAGHNEQFF	-	-	TRBV10-3	TRBJ2-1
TGTGCCAGCAGCTTAGTACAGGCCTCCTACGAGCAGTACTTC	CASSLVQASYEQYF	-	-	TRBV7-2	TRBJ2-7
TGTGCCAGCAGTGGACAGCTGAACGGGGGCTACACCTTC	CASSGQLNGGYTF	-	-	TRBV27	TRBJ1-2
TGTGCCAGTAGTGCCCGACAGGGCCTAGAAGGCTACACCTTC	CASSARQGLEGYTF	TRBD1	-	TRBV19	TRBJ1-2
TGTGCCAGCAGCTTAACGGGTTCCTACGAGCAGTACTTC	CASSLTGSYEQYF	-	-	TRBV5-4	TRBJ2-7
TGTGCCAGCAGCTCAAGGGGGGGGACTAGCGGTTACGAGCAGTACTTC	CASSSRGGTSGYEQYF	TRBD2	once	TRBV13	TRBJ2-7
TGTGCCAGCAGTTACGGGACATTGAACACCGGGGAGCTGTTTTTT	CASSYGTLNTGELFF	-	-	TRBV6-5	TRBJ2-2
TGTGCCAGTAGCTCAACTAATGAAAAACTGTTTTTT	CASSSTNEKLFF	-	few	TRBV19	TRBJ1-4